Only one count was recorded for the clone carrying this T cell receptor (beta chain). In the authors' methods: Amplification from reference gene primers served as the basis for estimated nucleated cell counts. Sequenced by immunoSEQ multiplex PCR; TCRdb stores in-frame clones only, minus some. V, J and clone size derive from that table, while D and trimming were established from the DNA sequence. The sample has approximately 150,000 clones, around 83% seen once. This CDR3 is 17 amino acids long. The V gene end was trimmed by 8 bases and the J gene end by 1 base; junction bases not matched to a gene: 13. Germline values: CDR1 LNHDA, CDR2 SQIVND (reference sequence). The sample originates from a study of blood T cell repertoires in COVID-19. On the study more broadly: The samples span acute and convalescent COVID-19 from the United States, Italy and Spain. The cDNA or gDNA used as material had been derived from T cells, B-cell-depleted T cells, or PBMCs.

The sequenced material came from peripheral blood. V usage is TRBV19 and J usage is TRBJ1-1; 10 bases match TRBD1. This clonotype was obtained from a human donor with acute or convalescent COVID-19. The donor label of this sample is uncertain. CDR3: CASLRWGTGEENTEAFF. In nucleotides, the CDR3 is TGTGCCAGTTTGAGGTGGGGGACAGGGGAAGAGAACACTGAAGCTTTCTTT. Together with reference TRBV19 and TRBJ1-1, the CDR3 gives the full variable domain: DGGITQSPKYLFRKEGQNVTLSCEQNLNHDAMYWYRQDPGQGLRLIYYSQIVNDFQKGDIAEGYSVSREKKESFPLTVTSAQKNPTAFYLCASLRWGTGEENTEAFFGQGTRLTVV.